This record covers a single T cell receptor beta chain. What it binds is unknown. The data were obtained in a study of cytomegalovirus exposure and HLA in healthy donors. Study outcomes and limitations: Donors were assumed by presence/absence analyses to have roughly uniform sequencing depth. Sequence variants that were highly shared formed a cluster that was likely a sequencing artifact.

V lost 6 bases, J lost 1 base, and 16 bases lay in between. This CDR3 has 16 amino acids. Germline V gene sequence: CDR1 MNHEY, CDR2 SMNVEV (reference sequence). Nominally healthy donors provided the samples, though records likely missed some immune exposures. PCR employed 60 Vbeta and 13 Jbeta primers. TCRdb's copy holds only in-frame clones and misses some; the assay was immunoSEQ multiplex PCR. The data show roughly 160,000 clones, 65% to 80% seen once. This rearrangement joins TRBV27 to TRBJ1-5; weak D call: TRBD1 (6 bases). This TCR was recovered from a woman in her forties or fifties in good health and CMV-seropositive. Sequenced sample: PBMCs. The CDR3 protein is CASSPRRTASNQPQHF. In DNA form, the CDR3 reads TGTGCCAGCAGCCCTAGGAGGACAGCCAGCAATCAGCCCCAGCATTTT.